This entry features one TCR beta chain sequence. The data are from a study of blood T cell repertoires in COVID-19. Overall study: Acute-phase and convalescent COVID-19 samples originated in the United States, Italy and Spain.

The CDR3 totals 15 residues. Trimming took off 1 base at V and 2 bases at J, with 10 bases between the two ends. The germline gives CDR1 SGHKS, CDR2 YYEKEE (reference sequence). Residents of 24 US areas, aged roughly 18 to 89 years, made up the participants. Per the original data handling: Estimation of nucleated cell counts relied on the amplification of reference gene primers. Generated by immunoSEQ multiplex PCR, the TCRdb table keeps only in-frame clones and is missing some. V, J and clone size derive from that table, while D and trimming were established from the DNA sequence. The sample has about 140,000 clones, approximately 85% seen once; the top ten hold less than 4%.

Sequencing input: PBMCs or T cells enriched from blood (not recorded which). This receptor was identified in a woman between 50 and 59 years old with acute COVID-19. J is TRBJ1-5 and V is TRBV5-5; D might be TRBD1 (6 bases). The DNA for the CDR3 is TGTGCCAGCAGCTTGCGGGGGGCGCGCAATCAGCCCCAGCATTTT. Translation gives CASSLRGARNQPQHF.